The 30 T cell receptor beta chains below come from one sample, sequenced in a study of CD8 T cells in Susac syndrome. RNA was extracted with the RNeasy kit, and a quantity of roughly 0.5 to 1 ug was reverse transcribed using random hexamers. TCRdb independently ran MiXCR on the immunoSEQ multiplex PCR reads; one entry per CDR3 protein. The repertoire holds around 280,000 distinct CDR3 sequences, 92% seen once, with roughly 0.064% in the top ten. Sequenced: CD4+ T cells from PBMCs. All receptors come from a human donor with multiple sclerosis.

This clonotype was picked up a small number of times. The rearrangement links TRBV7-2 to TRBJ2-7, with unresolved D. Germline CDR1 SGHTA, CDR2 FQGNSA. There are 14 residues in the CDR3. V lost 3 bases, J lost 0 bases, and 9 bases lay in between. As DNA, the CDR3 is TGTGCCAGCAGCTTCCGACTCGCCTCCTACGAGCAGTACTTC. Its protein is CASSFRLASYEQYF.

The genes are TRBV12-3 or TRBV12-4 and TRBJ1-4, with 9 bases aligning to TRBD1. The CDR3 covers 14 residues. The V and J ends lost 5 bases and 6 bases, in that order; junction bases with no gene match: 4. The CDR3 nucleotides are TGTGCCAGCAGTCCACAGGGGGCTTATGAAAAACTGTTTTTT. Translating gives CASSPQGAYEKLFF.

The chain combines TRBV6-1 with TRBJ1-1; no clear D gene. The germline V and J ends were trimmed by 2 bases and 0 bases, with 10 bases remaining between them. CDR1 MNHNS and CDR2 SASEGT come from the germline V gene. CDR3 length: 15 residues. CDR3 amino acids: CASSESRAMNTEAFF. CDR3 sequence (DNA): TGTGCCAGCAGTGAATCGAGGGCTATGAACACTGAAGCTTTCTTT.

This clonotype was observed a single time. The chain is built from TRBV7-8 and TRBJ1-3, with a possible D match to TRBD1 (5 bases). The CDR3 sequence is 13 residues long. The V and J ends lost 5 bases and 2 bases respectively, with 7 bases between them. CDR1 and CDR2 from the germline V gene are SGHVS and FQNEAQ. The CDR3 reads CASSQGTGNTIYF. CDR3 in DNA: TGTGCCAGCAGCCAGGGAACTGGAAACACCATATATTTT. The complete variable domain, with remaining parts taken from reference TRBV7-8 and TRBJ1-3, reads GAGVSQSPRYKVAKRGQDVALRCDPISGHVSLFWYQQALGQGPEFLTYFQNEAQLDKSGLPSDRFFAERPEGSVSTLKIQRTQQEDSAVYLCASSQGTGNTIYFGEGSWLTVV.

The chain combines TRBV7-2 with TRBJ1-4, with D uncertain. The germline V and J ends were trimmed by 1 base and 6 bases, with 9 bases remaining between them. CDR3 size: 14 residues. Germline CDR1 is SGHTA and CDR2 is FQGNSA. The CDR3 DNA reads as TGTGCCAGCAGCTTAGGACCGGGTTATGAAAAACTGTTTTTT. Translating gives CASSLGPGYEKLFF.

This clonotype was found once. The rearrangement joins TRBV12-3 or TRBV12-4 to TRBJ2-5, with D possibly TRBD2 on 7 matching bases. CDR3 size: 17 residues. V lost 4 bases and J lost 7, with 25 bases in between. CDR3 nucleotides: TGTGCCAGCAGTTCCCGTTTGGGGGGGGCCCAATGGGGGACCCAGTACTTC. Amino acids: CASSSRLGGAQWGTQYF.

The V gene is TRBV3-1, the J gene TRBJ2-5; no reliable D call. Deletions cut 2 bases from V and 0 bases from J, with 4 bases between. Germline values: CDR1 LGHDT, CDR2 YNNKEL (reference sequence). This CDR3 has 13 amino acids. The CDR3 here is CASSQRYQETQYF. CDR3 nucleotides: TGTGCCAGCAGCCAACGGTACCAAGAGACCCAGTACTTC.

The CDR3 DNA follows: TGTGCCAGCAGCCGTGGTAACCACTTTGAAGCTTTCTTT. It yields the protein CASSRGNHFEAFF. This sequence joins TRBV3-1 and TRBJ1-1, with unresolved D. Looked up from germline, CDR1 is LGHDT and CDR2 is YNNKEL (reference sequence). There are 13 residues in the CDR3. The V gene lost 4 bases and the J gene lost 7 bases, with 13 bases spanning the gap.

Written as DNA, the CDR3 is TGTGCCAGCAGCCGAGGGGGACAGGTGAACGAGCAGTACTTC. Protein product: CASSRGGQVNEQYF. V gene TRBV7-9 combines with J gene TRBJ2-7; TRBD1 matches 8 bases. This CDR3 is 14 amino acids long. Trimming removed 5 bases from V and 5 bases from J; junction bases left unmatched: 8. Germline assignment: CDR1 SEHNR and CDR2 FQNEAQ (reference sequence).

The rearrangement joins TRBV6-2 or TRBV6-3 to TRBJ2-2; 7 bases fit TRBD2. Germline V gene data show CDR1 as MNHEY and CDR2 as SVGEGT. V lost 3 bases to trimming and J lost 7 bases; unmatched junction nucleotides: 14. The CDR3 covers 17 residues. The CDR3 is CASSYMTSRRRGGELFF. CDR3 nucleotides: TGTGCCAGCAGTTATATGACTAGCCGGAGAAGGGGCGGGGAGCTGTTTTTT.

The chain links TRBV12-5 to TRBJ2-3; D tentatively fits TRBD1 or TRBD2 (5 bases each). The V end was cut by 6 bases, the J end by 3 bases, with 13 bases between. Germline CDR1 LGHNT, CDR2 FRNRAP. This CDR3 has 14 amino acids. This CDR3 is CASGLGTPTDTQYF. CDR3 nucleotides: TGTGCTAGTGGCCTCGGGACCCCGACAGATACGCAGTATTTT.

The rearrangement joins TRBV4-1 to TRBJ2-3, with D unresolved. V was clipped by 0 bases and J by 6 bases, with 10 bases between them. The germline CDR1 and CDR2 sequences are MGHRA and YSYEKL. The CDR3 is 14 amino acids. The CDR3 coding sequence is TGCGCCAGCAGCCAAGATCCGGCGGTGGATACGCAGTATTTT. Its protein product is CASSQDPAVDTQYF.

J is TRBJ2-2 and V is TRBV20-1; 12 bases line up with TRBD2. The CDR3 totals 16 residues. Germline values: CDR1 DFQATT, CDR2 SNEGSKA (reference sequence). J lost 7 bases, V lost 0 bases, and 6 bases had no gene match. In nucleotides, the CDR3 is TGCAGTGCTAGAGAGACTAGCGGGAGAGCATTCGGGGAGCTGTTTTTT. Residues: CSARETSGRAFGELFF.

The rearrangement uses TRBV6-2 or TRBV6-3 and TRBJ2-1; D is unresolved. The CDR3 length is 14 residues. Germline V gene sequence: CDR1 MNHEY, CDR2 SVGEGT. V gave up 7 bases and J gave up 9 bases, with 19 bases separating them. DNA of the CDR3: TGTGCCAGCATCGGCCTGCGAGCCATCGGTGAGCAGTTCTTC. Amino acid sequence: CASIGLRAIGEQFF.

This chain uses TRBV5-1 with TRBJ2-5; D may be TRBD2 (5 bases). The CDR3 extends over 15 amino acids. CDR1 SGHRS and CDR2 YFSETQ come from the germline V gene. V was cut by 0 bases and J by 5 bases, with 14 bases left in between. CDR3 protein: CASSLGETTKETQYF. The CDR3 DNA reads as TGCGCCAGCAGCTTGGGGGAGACAACTAAGGAGACCCAGTACTTC. Full variable domain (rest looked up from reference TRBV5-1 and TRBJ2-5): KAGVTQTPRYLIKTRGQQVTLSCSPISGHRSVSWYQQTPGQGLQFLFEYFSETQRNKGNFPGRFSGRQFSNSRSEMNVSTLELGDSALYLCASSLGETTKETQYFGPGTRLLVL.

This sequence joins TRBV14 and TRBJ2-7, with 8 nucleotides matching TRBD2. The germline CDR1 and CDR2 sequences are SGHDN and FVKESK. Germline trimming cut 5 bases from V and 0 bases from J; bases unmatched to any gene: 3. CDR3 length: 14 amino acids. The CDR3 spells CASSDGRGSYEQYF. CDR3 bases: TGTGCCAGCAGCGACGGGAGGGGCTCCTACGAGCAGTACTTC.

J is TRBJ2-3 and V is TRBV19, with 14 positions matching TRBD2. This CDR3 is built from 17 residues. Trimming cost V 5 bases and J 5 bases; bases outside gene matches: 9. Germline CDR1 and CDR2: LNHDA and SQIVND (reference sequence). This chain's CDR3 is CASSPPGLAGVGDTQYF. The CDR3 coding sequence is TGTGCCAGTAGTCCCCCGGGACTAGCGGGGGTGGGAGATACGCAGTATTTT.

The gene calls are TRBV19 and TRBJ2-6; possible D gene TRBD2, 5 bases. Germline CDR1 is LNHDA and CDR2 is SQIVND (reference sequence). This CDR3 comprises 19 residues. Trimming shortened V by 3 bases and J by 0 bases, and 18 bases separated the two germline ends. CDR3 protein: CASSMDSPGHDSGANVLTF. In nucleotides, the CDR3 is TGTGCCAGTAGTATGGACTCCCCCGGGCACGACTCTGGGGCCAACGTCCTGACTTTC.

In this sample, this clonotype turned up a few times. The V and J genes are TRBV20-1 and TRBJ2-3; 7 bases are a match to TRBD2. Germline V gives CDR1 DFQATT, CDR2 SNEGSKA (reference sequence). The V and J ends lost 5 bases and 1 base, in that order; junction bases with no gene match: 0. This CDR3 contains 12 residues. The CDR3: CSAGGGTDTQYF. CDR3 DNA sequence: TGCAGTGCTGGGGGGGGCACAGATACGCAGTATTTT.

The V call is TRBV20-1, the J call TRBJ1-2, with 8 bases that match TRBD1. The CDR3 has 14 amino acids. The V segment lost 5 bases and the J segment 4 bases; nucleotides outside the gene matches: 9. CDR1 and CDR2 (germline): DFQATT, SNEGSKA (reference sequence). The DNA for the CDR3 is TGCAGTGCTTCCCGGACAGGGACTTTCTATGGCTACACCTTC. This translates into CSASRTGTFYGYTF.

J is TRBJ1-2 and V is TRBV5-4, with D hard to call. The germline V gene encodes CDR1 SGHNT and CDR2 YYREEE (reference sequence). The CDR3 has 13 residues. The V end was cut by 1 base, the J end by 8 bases, with 12 bases between. CDR3 coding DNA: TGTGCCAGCAGCTTGACAGCGAAGGACGGCTACACCTTC. It yields the protein CASSLTAKDGYTF.

This CDR3 reads CASSTDVALRAFF. DNA for the CDR3: TGTGCCAGCAGTACCGATGTCGCCCTGCGGGCTTTCTTT. The gene calls are TRBV6-6 and TRBJ1-1; D call uncertain. The length of the CDR3 is 13 residues. Germline V gives CDR1 MNHNY, CDR2 SVGAGI (reference sequence). V was shortened by 5 bases and J by 11 bases, with 18 bases between the two germline ends.

CDR3 in DNA: TGTGCCTGGACCAGACAGGGAAACTATGGCTACACCTTC. It yields the protein CAWTRQGNYGYTF. The chain employs TRBV30 and TRBJ1-2; TRBD1 matches at 7 bases. Germline V CDR1 and CDR2: GTSNPN, SVGIG (reference sequence). J gave up 2 bases and V 4 bases, and 4 bases lay outside the gene matches. This CDR3 has 13 amino acids. The whole variable domain, remainder taken from reference TRBV30 and TRBJ1-2, is SQTIHQWPATLVQPVGSPLSLECTVEGTSNPNLYWYRQAAGRGLQLLFYSVGIGQISSEVPQNLSASRPQDRQFILSSKKLLLSDSGFYLCAWTRQGNYGYTFGSGTRLTVV.

The V gene is TRBV10-3, the J gene TRBJ2-7; 8 bases line up with TRBD1. The germline V gene encodes CDR1 ENHRY and CDR2 SYGVKD. The CDR3 length is 13 residues. Trimming removed 9 bases from V and 3 bases from J; junction bases left unmatched: 7. Here the CDR3 DNA reads TGTGCCATGGGGGACAGGCAAAACTACGAGCAGTACTTC. Protein sequence: CAMGDRQNYEQYF.

In its sample, this clonotype was seen once. The chain links TRBV28 to TRBJ2-7; tentatively, D is TRBD1 (5 bases). The V end lost 4 bases, the J end lost 2 bases, and 9 bases lay between the germline ends. Germline values: CDR1 MDHEN, CDR2 SYDVKM. The CDR3 extends over 13 amino acids. CDR3: CASSSRAPYEQYF. The CDR3 region has the DNA TGTGCCAGCAGTTCCAGGGCCCCCTACGAGCAGTACTTC.

The chain recombines TRBV20-1 with TRBJ1-2; TRBD1 might be the D (6 bases). Germline CDR1 DFQATT, CDR2 SNEGSKA (reference sequence). The V gene lost 0 bases and the J gene lost 7 bases, with 18 bases spanning the gap. This CDR3 contains 15 residues. Here the CDR3 DNA reads TGCAGTGCTAGAGATCTCGAGGGGGGTAGCGGTGGCTACACCTTC. Translation gives CSARDLEGGSGGYTF.

Written as DNA, the CDR3 is TGTGCCAGCAGACGTGGGAGGGGATCTACGAATTCACCCCTCCACTTT. As protein: CASRRGRGSTNSPLHF. The chain joins TRBV6-1 to TRBJ1-6; D might be TRBD1 (5 bases). Germline assignment: CDR1 MNHNS and CDR2 SASEGT. Trimming took off 6 bases at V and 7 bases at J, with 19 bases between the two ends. This CDR3 comprises 16 residues.

The chain is built from TRBV7-3 and TRBJ2-2; 7 nucleotides align to TRBD2. Germline-derived CDR1 and CDR2 are SGHTA and FQGTGA. Trimming at V came to 0 bases and at J to 4 bases, leaving 5 bases not matched to a gene. CDR3 length equals 16 residues. The CDR3 DNA reads as TGTGCCAGCAGCTTAACGGGGAGGGGAGGCACCGGGGAGCTGTTTTTT. Its translation: CASSLTGRGGTGELFF.

The rearrangement uses TRBV19 and TRBJ1-5; TRBD1 is a possible D gene (6 bases). This CDR3 region has 13 residues. Trimming took off 6 bases at V and 4 bases at J, with 10 bases between the two ends. The V gene's germline CDR1 is LNHDA and CDR2 SQIVND (reference sequence). The chain's CDR3 is CASSNRENQPQHF. As DNA, the CDR3 is TGTGCCAGTAGCAACAGGGAAAATCAGCCCCAGCATTTT. Together with reference TRBV19 and TRBJ1-5, the CDR3 gives the full variable domain: DGGITQSPKYLFRKEGQNVTLSCEQNLNHDAMYWYRQDPGQGLRLIYYSQIVNDFQKGDIAEGYSVSREKKESFPLTVTSAQKNPTAFYLCASSNRENQPQHFGDGTRLSIL.

V gene TRBV20-1 combines with J gene TRBJ1-5, with 7 nucleotides matching TRBD1. The germline V gene has CDR1 DFQATT and CDR2 SNEGSKA (reference sequence). The CDR3 runs to 13 residues. Trimming took 0 bases from V and 4 from J; bases not matched to a gene: 0. CDR3 DNA sequence: TGCAGTGCTAGAGAGACAGGGAATCAGCCCCAGCATTTT. Protein: CSARETGNQPQHF.